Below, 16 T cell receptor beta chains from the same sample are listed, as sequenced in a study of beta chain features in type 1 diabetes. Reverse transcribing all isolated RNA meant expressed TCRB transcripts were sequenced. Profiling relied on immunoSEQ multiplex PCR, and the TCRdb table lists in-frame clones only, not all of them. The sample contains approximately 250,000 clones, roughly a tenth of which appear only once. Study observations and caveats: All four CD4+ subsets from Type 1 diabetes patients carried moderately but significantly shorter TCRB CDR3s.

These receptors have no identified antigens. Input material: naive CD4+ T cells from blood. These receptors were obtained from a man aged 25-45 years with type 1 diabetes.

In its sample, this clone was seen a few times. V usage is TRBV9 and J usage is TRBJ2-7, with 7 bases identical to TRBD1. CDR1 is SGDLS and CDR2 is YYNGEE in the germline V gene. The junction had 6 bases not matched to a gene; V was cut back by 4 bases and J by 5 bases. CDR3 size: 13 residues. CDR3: CASSTTGVNEQYF. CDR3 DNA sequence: TGTGCCAGCAGCACAACAGGGGTCAACGAGCAGTACTTC.

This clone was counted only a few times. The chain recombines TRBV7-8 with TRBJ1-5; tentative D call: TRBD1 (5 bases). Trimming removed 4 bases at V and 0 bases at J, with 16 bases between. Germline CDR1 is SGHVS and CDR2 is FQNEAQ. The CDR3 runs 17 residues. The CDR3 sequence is CASSSRDWWYSNQPQHF. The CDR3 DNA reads TGTGCCAGCAGCTCTAGGGACTGGTGGTATAGCAATCAGCCCCAGCATTTT.

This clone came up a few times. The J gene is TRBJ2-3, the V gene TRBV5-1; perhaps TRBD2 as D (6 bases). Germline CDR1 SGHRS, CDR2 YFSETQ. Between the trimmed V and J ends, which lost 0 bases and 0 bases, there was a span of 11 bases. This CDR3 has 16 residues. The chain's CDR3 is CASSLGVGGSTDTQYF. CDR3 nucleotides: TGCGCCAGCAGCTTGGGAGTCGGGGGTAGCACAGATACGCAGTATTTT.

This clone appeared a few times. In nucleotides, the CDR3 is TGTGCCAGTAGTATGGGGGGAGATGGCTACACCTTC. It encodes CASSMGGDGYTF. V and J are TRBV19 and TRBJ1-2, with D possibly TRBD1 on 5 matching bases. Looked up from germline, CDR1 is LNHDA and CDR2 is SQIVND (reference sequence). Trimming removed 3 bases at V and 6 bases at J, with 8 bases between. The length of the CDR3 is 12 residues.

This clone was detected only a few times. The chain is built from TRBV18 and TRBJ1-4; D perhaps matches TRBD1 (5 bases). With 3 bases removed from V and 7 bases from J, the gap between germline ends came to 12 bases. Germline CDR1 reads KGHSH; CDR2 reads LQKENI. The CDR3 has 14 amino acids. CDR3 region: CASSPERRGEKLFF. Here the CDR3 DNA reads TGTGCCAGCTCACCTGAACGAAGGGGTGAAAAACTGTTTTTT. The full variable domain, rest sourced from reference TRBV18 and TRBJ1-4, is NAGVMQNPRHLVRRRGQEARLRCSPMKGHSHVYWYRQLPEEGLKFMVYLQKENIIDESGMPKERFSAEFPKEGPSILRIQQVVRGDSAAYFCASSPERRGEKLFFGSGTQLSVL.

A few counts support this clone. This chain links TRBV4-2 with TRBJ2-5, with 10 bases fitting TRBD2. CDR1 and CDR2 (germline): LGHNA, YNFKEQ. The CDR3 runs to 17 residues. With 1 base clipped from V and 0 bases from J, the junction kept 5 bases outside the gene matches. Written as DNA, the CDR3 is TGTGCCAGCAGCCAAGGTCAAACTAGCGGGGACCAAGAGACCCAGTACTTC. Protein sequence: CASSQGQTSGDQETQYF.

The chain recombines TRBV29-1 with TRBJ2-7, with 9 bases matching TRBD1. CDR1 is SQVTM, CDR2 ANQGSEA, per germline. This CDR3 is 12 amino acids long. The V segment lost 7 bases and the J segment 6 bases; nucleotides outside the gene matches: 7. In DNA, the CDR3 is TGCAGCGCCGGGACAGGGTACTTCGAGCAGTACTTC. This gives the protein CSAGTGYFEQYF.

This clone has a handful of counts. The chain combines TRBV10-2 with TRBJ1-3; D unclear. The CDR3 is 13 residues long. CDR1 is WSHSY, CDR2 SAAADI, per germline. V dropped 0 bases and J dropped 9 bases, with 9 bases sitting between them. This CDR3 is CASSESEGGTIYF. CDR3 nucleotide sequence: TGCGCCAGCAGTGAGTCAGAGGGCGGCACCATATATTTT.

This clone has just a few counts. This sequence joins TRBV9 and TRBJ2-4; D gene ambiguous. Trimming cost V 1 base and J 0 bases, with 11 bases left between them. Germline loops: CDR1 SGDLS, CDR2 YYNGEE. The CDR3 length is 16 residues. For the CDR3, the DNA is TGTGCCAGCAGCGTAAGAGGCGATCTAGCCAAAAACATTCAGTACTTC. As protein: CASSVRGDLAKNIQYF.

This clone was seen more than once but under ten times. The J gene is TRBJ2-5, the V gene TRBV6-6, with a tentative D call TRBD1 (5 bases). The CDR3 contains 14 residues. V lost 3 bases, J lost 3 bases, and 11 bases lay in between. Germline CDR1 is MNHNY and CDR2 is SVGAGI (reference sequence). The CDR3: CASSYRGREETQYF. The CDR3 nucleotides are TGTGCCAGCAGTTATCGCGGCAGGGAAGAGACCCAGTACTTC.

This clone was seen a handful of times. The CDR3 DNA reads TGTGCCTGGAGTGAGCACGGGATACCTAATCAGCCCCAGCATTTT. Protein sequence: CAWSEHGIPNQPQHF. The V call is TRBV30, the J call TRBJ1-5; D call uncertain. Germline CDR1 GTSNPN, CDR2 SVGIG (reference sequence). Between the trimmed V and J ends, which lost 1 base and 4 bases, there was a span of 14 bases. The CDR3 is made up of 15 amino acids.

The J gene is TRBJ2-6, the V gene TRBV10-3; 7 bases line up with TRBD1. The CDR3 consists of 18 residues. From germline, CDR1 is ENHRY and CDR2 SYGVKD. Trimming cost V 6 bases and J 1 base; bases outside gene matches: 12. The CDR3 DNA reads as TGTGCCATCAGCCTAATCCCGGGACAGTTTTCTGGGGCCAACGTCCTGACTTTC. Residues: CAISLIPGQFSGANVLTF.

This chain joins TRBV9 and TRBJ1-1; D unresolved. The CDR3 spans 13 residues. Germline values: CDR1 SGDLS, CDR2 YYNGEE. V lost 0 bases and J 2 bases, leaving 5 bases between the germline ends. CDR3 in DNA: TGTGCCAGCAGCGTAGCACACAACACTGAAGCTTTCTTT. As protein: CASSVAHNTEAFF.

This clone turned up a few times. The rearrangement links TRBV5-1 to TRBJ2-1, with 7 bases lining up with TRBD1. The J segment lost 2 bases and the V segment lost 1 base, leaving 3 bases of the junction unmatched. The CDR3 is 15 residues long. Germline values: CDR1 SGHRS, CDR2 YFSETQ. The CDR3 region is CASSLRDSPYNEQFF. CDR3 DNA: TGCGCCAGCAGCTTGAGGGACAGTCCCTACAATGAGCAGTTCTTC.

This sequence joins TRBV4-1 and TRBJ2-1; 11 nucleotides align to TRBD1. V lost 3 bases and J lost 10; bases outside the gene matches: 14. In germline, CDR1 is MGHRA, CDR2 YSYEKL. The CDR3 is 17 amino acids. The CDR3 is CASSHLGEGQGVWEQFF. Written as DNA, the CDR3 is TGCGCCAGCAGCCACCTCGGGGAGGGACAGGGGGTTTGGGAGCAGTTCTTC.

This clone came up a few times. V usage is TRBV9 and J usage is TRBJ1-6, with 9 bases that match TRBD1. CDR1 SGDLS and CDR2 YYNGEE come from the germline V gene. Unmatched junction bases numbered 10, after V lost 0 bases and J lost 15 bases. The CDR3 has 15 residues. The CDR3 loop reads CASSVGGDRAIVLHF. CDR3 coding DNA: TGTGCCAGCAGCGTAGGGGGGGACAGGGCTATTGTCCTCCACTTT.